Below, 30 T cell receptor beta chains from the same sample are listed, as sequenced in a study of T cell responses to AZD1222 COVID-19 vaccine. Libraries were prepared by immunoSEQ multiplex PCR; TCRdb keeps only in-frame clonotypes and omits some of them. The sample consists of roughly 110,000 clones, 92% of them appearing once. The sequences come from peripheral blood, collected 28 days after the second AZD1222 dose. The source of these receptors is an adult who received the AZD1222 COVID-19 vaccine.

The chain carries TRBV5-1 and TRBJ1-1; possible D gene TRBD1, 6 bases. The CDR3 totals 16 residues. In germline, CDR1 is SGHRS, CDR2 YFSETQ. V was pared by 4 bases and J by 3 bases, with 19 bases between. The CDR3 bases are TGCGCCAGCAGCCCCCTCCAGGGGCTAATTGACACTGAAGCTTTCTTT. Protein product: CASSPLQGLIDTEAFF.

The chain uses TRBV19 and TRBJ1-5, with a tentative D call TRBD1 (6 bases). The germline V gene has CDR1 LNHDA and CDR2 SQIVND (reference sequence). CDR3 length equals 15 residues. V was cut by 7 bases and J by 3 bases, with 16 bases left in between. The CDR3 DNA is TGTGCCAGTACTCCCCCGGGGGCAGTCAATCAGCCCCAGCATTTT. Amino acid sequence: CASTPPGAVNQPQHF.

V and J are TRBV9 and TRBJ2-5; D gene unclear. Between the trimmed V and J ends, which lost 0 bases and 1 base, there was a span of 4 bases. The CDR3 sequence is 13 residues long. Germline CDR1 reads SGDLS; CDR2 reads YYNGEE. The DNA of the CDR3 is TGTGCCAGCAGCGTAGAAACCCAAGAGACCCAGTACTTC. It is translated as CASSVETQETQYF.

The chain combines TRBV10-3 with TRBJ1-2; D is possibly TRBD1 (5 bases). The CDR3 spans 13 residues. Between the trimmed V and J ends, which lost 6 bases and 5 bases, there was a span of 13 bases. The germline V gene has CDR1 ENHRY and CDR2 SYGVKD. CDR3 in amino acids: CAIRSGTEYGYTF. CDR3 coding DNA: TGTGCCATCAGATCCGGGACGGAGTATGGCTACACCTTC.

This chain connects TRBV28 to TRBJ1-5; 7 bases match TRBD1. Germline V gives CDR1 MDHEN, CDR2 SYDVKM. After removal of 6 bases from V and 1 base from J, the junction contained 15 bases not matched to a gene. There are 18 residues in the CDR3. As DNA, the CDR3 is TGTGCCAGCAGCCACGCCGGGACAGTATATCGGAGCAATCAGCCCCAGCATTTT. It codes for CASSHAGTVYRSNQPQHF.

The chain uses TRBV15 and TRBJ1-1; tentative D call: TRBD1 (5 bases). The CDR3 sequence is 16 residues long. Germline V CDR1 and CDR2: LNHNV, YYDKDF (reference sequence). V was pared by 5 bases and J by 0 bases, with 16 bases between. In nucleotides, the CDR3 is TGTGCCACCAGCGCCCGGGGGAGTACCATGAACACTGAAGCTTTCTTT. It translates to CATSARGSTMNTEAFF. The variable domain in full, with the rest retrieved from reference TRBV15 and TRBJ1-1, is DAMVIQNPRYQVTQFGKPVTLSCSQTLNHNVMYWYQQKSSQAPKLLFHYYDKDFNNEADTPDNFQSRRPNTSFCFLDIRSPGLGDTAMYLCATSARGSTMNTEAFFGQGTRLTVV.

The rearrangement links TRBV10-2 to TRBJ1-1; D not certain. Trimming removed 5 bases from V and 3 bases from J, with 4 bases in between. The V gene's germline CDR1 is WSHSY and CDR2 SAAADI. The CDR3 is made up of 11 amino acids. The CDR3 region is CASSTDTEAFF. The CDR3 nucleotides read TGCGCCAGCAGTACGGACACTGAAGCTTTCTTT.

CDR3 sequence: CASSPTGTPGNEQFF. The CDR3 nucleotides read TGTGCCAGCAGCCCTACCGGGACACCAGGCAATGAGCAGTTCTTC. This chain connects TRBV7-9 to TRBJ2-1; D possibly corresponds to TRBD1 (6 bases). Trimming pared 5 bases from V and 6 bases from J, leaving 17 bases between. The CDR3 length is 15 residues. Germline CDR1 and CDR2: SEHNR and FQNEAQ (reference sequence).

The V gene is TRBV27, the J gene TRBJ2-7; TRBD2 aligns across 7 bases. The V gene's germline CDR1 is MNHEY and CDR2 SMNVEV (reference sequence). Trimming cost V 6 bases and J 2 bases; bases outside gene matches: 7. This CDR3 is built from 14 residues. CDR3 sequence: CASRLLGRPYEQYF. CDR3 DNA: TGTGCCAGCAGGCTACTCGGGAGGCCCTACGAGCAGTACTTC.

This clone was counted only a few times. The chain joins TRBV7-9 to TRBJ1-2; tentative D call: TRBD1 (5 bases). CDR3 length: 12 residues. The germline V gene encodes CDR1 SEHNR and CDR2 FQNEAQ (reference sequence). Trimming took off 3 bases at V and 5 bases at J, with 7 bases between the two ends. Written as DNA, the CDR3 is TGTGCCAGCAGCTTTGACAGTTATGGCTACACCTTC. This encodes CASSFDSYGYTF.

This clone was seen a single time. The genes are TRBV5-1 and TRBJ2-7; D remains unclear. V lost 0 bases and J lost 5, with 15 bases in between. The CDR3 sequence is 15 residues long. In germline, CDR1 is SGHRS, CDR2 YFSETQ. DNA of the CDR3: TGCGCCAGCAGCTTGGGATACGGGTCTCCCGACGAGCAGTACTTC. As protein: CASSLGYGSPDEQYF.

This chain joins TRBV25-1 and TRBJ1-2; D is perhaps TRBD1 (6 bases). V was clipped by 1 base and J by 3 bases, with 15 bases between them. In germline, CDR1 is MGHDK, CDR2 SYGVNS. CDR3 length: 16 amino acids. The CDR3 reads CASSEWGGREYYGYTF. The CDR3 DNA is TGTGCCAGCAGTGAATGGGGGGGCAGGGAATACTATGGCTACACCTTC.

For the CDR3, the DNA is TGTGCCAGCAGGGACACTGAAGCTTTCTTT. Translated, it gives CASRDTEAFF. The V call is TRBV28, the J call TRBJ1-1; no clear D. Trimming cost V 6 bases and J 3 bases, with 2 bases left between them. Germline V lookup: CDR1 MDHEN, CDR2 SYDVKM. The CDR3 contains 10 residues.

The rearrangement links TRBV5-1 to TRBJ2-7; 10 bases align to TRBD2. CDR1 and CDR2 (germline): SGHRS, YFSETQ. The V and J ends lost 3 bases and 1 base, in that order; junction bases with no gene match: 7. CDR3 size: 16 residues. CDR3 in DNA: TGCGCCAGCAGCTGGTGGGCTAGCGGGGGTTCCTACGAGCAGTACTTC. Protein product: CASSWWASGGSYEQYF.

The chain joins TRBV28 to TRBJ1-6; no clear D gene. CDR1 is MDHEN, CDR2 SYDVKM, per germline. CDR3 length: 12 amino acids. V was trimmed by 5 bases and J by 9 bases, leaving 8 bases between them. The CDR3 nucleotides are TGTGCCAGCAGTACTTCAGGTTCACCCCTCCACTTT. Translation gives CASSTSGSPLHF.

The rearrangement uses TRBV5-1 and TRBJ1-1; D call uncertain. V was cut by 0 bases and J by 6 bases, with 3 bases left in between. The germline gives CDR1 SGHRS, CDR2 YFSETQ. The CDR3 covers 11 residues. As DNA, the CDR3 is TGCGCCAGCAGCTTGGAGTCTGAAGCTTTCTTT. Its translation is CASSLESEAFF. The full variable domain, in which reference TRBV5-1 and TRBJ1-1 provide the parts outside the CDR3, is KAGVTQTPRYLIKTRGQQVTLSCSPISGHRSVSWYQQTPGQGLQFLFEYFSETQRNKGNFPGRFSGRQFSNSRSEMNVSTLELGDSALYLCASSLESEAFFGQGTRLTVV.

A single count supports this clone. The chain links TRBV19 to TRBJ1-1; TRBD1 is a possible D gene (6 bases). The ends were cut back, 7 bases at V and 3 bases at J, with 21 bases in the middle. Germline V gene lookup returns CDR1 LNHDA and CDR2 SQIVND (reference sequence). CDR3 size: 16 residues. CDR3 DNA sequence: TGTGCCAGTACCCAGAGGAGGGGGTCCCCTTACACTGAAGCTTTCTTT. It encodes CASTQRRGSPYTEAFF.

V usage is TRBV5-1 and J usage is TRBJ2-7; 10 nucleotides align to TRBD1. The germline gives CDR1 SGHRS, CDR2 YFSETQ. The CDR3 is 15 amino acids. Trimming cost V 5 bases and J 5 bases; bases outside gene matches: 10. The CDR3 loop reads CASRPMTGGLDEQYF. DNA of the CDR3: TGCGCCAGCAGACCAATGACAGGGGGCCTTGACGAGCAGTACTTC.

CDR3 sequence reads: CASTELAGGHDEQFF. The DNA for the CDR3 is TGTGCCAGCACAGAACTAGCGGGGGGGCACGATGAGCAGTTCTTC. The chain employs TRBV2 and TRBJ2-1; 13 positions agree with TRBD2. The CDR3 has 15 residues. CDR1 and CDR2 (germline): SNHLY, FYNNEI. J gave up 8 bases and V 7 bases, and 8 bases lay outside the gene matches.

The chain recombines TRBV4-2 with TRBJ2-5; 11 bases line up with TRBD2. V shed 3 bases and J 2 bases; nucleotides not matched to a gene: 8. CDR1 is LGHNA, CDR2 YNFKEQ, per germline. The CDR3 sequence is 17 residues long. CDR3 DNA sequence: TGTGCCAGCAGCCACCTCCTAGCGGGAGGCCCTCAAGAGACCCAGTACTTC. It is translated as CASSHLLAGGPQETQYF.

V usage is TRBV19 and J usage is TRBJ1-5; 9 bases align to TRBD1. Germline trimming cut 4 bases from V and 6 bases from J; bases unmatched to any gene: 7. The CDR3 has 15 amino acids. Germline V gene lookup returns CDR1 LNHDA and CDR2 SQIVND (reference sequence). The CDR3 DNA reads TGTGCCAGTAGTACCGAGACAGGGGGAACTCAGCCCCAGCATTTT. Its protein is CASSTETGGTQPQHF.

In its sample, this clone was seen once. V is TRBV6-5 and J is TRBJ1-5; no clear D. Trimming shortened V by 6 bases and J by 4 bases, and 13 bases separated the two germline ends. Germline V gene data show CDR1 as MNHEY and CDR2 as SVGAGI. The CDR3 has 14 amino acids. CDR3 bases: TGTGCCAGCAGCCCAAACCCGAAAAATCAGCCCCAGCATTTT. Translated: CASSPNPKNQPQHF.

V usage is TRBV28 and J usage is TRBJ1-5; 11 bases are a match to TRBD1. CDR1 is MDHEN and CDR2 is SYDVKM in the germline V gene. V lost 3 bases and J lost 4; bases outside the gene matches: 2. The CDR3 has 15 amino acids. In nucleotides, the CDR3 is TGTGCCAGCAGTTTTGGGACAGGGGGTAATCAGCCCCAGCATTTT. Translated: CASSFGTGGNQPQHF.

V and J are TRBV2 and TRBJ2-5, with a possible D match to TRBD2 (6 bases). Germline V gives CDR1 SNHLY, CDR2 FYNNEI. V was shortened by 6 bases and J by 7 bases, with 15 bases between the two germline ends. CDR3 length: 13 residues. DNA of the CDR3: TGTGCCAGCAGGTACGGGTCCGGGGGGACCCAGTACTTC. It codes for CASRYGSGGTQYF.

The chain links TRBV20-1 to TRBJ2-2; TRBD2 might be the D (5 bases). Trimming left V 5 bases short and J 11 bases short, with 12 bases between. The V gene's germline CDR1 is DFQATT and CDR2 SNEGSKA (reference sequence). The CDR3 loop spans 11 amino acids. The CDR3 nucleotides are TGCAGTGCTGCTGAAGGGAGCGAGCTGTTTTTT. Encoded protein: CSAAEGSELFF.

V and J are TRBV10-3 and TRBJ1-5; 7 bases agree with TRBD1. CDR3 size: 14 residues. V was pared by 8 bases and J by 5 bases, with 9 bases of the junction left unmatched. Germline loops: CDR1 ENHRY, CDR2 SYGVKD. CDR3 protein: CAISDRVVDQPQHF. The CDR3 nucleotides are TGTGCCATCTCTGACAGGGTCGTTGATCAGCCCCAGCATTTT.

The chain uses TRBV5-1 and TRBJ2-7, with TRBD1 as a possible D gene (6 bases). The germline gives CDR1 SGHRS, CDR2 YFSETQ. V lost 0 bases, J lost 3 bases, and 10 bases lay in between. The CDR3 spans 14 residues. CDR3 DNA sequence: TGCGCCAGCAGCTTGGCAGGGGACGTCTACGAGCAGTACTTC. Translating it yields CASSLAGDVYEQYF.

In DNA, the CDR3 is TGTGCCAGCTCATCCAGGGATGGTAATGAAAAACTGTTTTTT. This encodes CASSSRDGNEKLFF. V is TRBV18 and J is TRBJ1-4, with D perhaps matching TRBD1 (5 bases). CDR3 size: 14 residues. The germline V gene has CDR1 KGHSH and CDR2 LQKENI. Trimming stripped 5 bases from V and 4 bases from J, with 11 bases between.

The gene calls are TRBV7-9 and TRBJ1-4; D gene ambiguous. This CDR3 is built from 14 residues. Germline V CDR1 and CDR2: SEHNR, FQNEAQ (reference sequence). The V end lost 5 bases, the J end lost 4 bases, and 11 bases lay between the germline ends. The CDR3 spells CASSDLVINEKLFF. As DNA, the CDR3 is TGTGCCAGCAGCGACCTCGTGATTAATGAAAAACTGTTTTTT.

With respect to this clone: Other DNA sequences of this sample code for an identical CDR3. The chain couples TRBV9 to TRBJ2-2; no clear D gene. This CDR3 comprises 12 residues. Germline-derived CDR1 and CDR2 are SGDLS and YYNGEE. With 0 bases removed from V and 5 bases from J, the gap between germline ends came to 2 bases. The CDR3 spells CASSVGTGELFF. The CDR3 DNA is TGTGCCAGCAGCGTAGGAACCGGGGAGCTGTTTTTT. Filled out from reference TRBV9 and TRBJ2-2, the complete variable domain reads DSGVTQTPKHLITATGQRVTLRCSPRSGDLSVYWYQQSLDQGLQFLIQYYNGEERAKGNILERFSAQQFPDLHSELNLSSLELGDSALYFCASSVGTGELFFGEGSRLTVL.